This T cell receptor (beta chain) was documented in a study of early T cells in non-severe SARS-CoV-2 infection. The overall study: The sequenced material was bulk RNA from unsorted whole blood, and its chains were unpaired.

TCRdb reprocessed the 5' RACE reads with MiXCR, giving one entry per CDR3 protein. The table has 70,000 or so distinct CDR3 sequences, 4.6% seen once. There are 14 residues in the CDR3. Trimming removed 4 bases from V and 5 bases from J; junction bases left unmatched: 6. CDR1 is SGHNT and CDR2 is YENEEA in the germline V gene. Here the sequenced sample was whole blood, taken at baseline. The receptor comes from an adult who was a healthcare worker with PCR-confirmed SARS-CoV-2 infection or an uninfected control (not recorded which). The donor label of this sample is uncertain. J is TRBJ2-5 and V is TRBV11-3, with 8 bases aligning to TRBD2. CDR3 nucleotides: TGTGCCAGCAGCTGGACTAGCTCTTACGAGACCCAGTACTTC. Its translation is CASSWTSSYETQYF.